The present entry profiles one TCR beta chain with its context. The germline V and J ends were trimmed by 4 bases and 0 bases, with 22 bases remaining between them. This CDR3 is built from 18 residues. This entry comes from a study of cytomegalovirus exposure and HLA in healthy donors. PCR used 60 Vbeta primers and 13 Jbeta primers. Data came from immunoSEQ multiplex PCR; TCRdb stores just in-frame clones and leaves some out. The sample table sets out about 200,000 clones. The chain carries TRBV5-7 and TRBJ1-2; a weak D match, TRBD1 (6 bases). TRBV5-7 is filed as an ORF, its function uncertain. This receptor was identified in a boy between 10 and 17 years old in good health and CMV-seronegative. Sequenced input: PBMCs. CDR3 bases: TGTGCCAGCAGCGGGGGACACAGGGAGGGACCAGCTAACTATGGCTACACCTTC. Its protein product is CASSGGHREGPANYGYTF.